These T cell receptor beta chains were read from a single sample in a study of immune reconstitution after stem cell transplant in scleroderma. TCRdb recomputed calls from the RT-PCR reads with MiXCR, one row per CDR3 protein. The sample comprises about 2,400 distinct CDR3 sequences, less than 14% of which are singletons, and about a quarter rests with the top ten. This sample was obtained before or after autologous hematopoietic stem cell transplantation (not recorded which). Source of these receptors: a female donor with systemic sclerosis. The CDR3 runs from the conserved cysteine through the conserved F or W. The D gene is left open where the match is weak. Rows may omit the clone size; those that give it use once, few, many or a size class.

TRBD1	TRBV6-6	13	TRBJ2-3	few	CASRPGQGLTQYF	TGTGCCAGCAGGCCGGGACAGGGATTGACGCAGTATTTT
-	TRBV5-1	13	TRBJ1-1	few	CASSLQGWTEAFF	TGCGCCAGCAGCTTGCAAGGGTGGACTGAAGCTTTCTTT
-	TRBV5-1	13	TRBJ2-7	few	CASSLTGSYEQYF	TGCGCCAGCAGCTTGACCGGCTCCTACGAGCAGTACTTC
-	TRBV7-3	12	TRBJ2-1	medium-sized	CASSLNFNEQFF	TGTGCCAGCAGCTTAAATTTCAATGAGCAGTTCTTC
TRBD1	TRBV5-1	15	TRBJ1-2	-	CASSLVGGESYGYTF	TGCGCCAGCAGCTTGGTAGGGGGCGAGAGCTATGGCTACACCTTC
-	TRBV29-1	14	TRBJ2-6	few	CSVETGTGANVLTF	TGCAGCGTAGAAACAGGGACTGGGGCCAACGTCCTGACTTTC
-	TRBV5-1	14	TRBJ2-7	-	CASSPGTASYEQYF	TGCGCCAGCAGCCCCGGGACGGCCTCCTACGAGCAGTACTTC
-	TRBV18	11	TRBJ2-2	medium-sized	CASSPGGELFF	TGTGCCAGCTCACCGGGCGGGGAGCTGTTTTTT
-	TRBV11-3	12	TRBJ2-2	medium-sized	CASSLVAGELFF	TGTGCCAGCAGCTTAGTGGCCGGGGAGCTGTTTTTT
TRBD2	TRBV7-2	15	TRBJ2-3	medium-sized	CASSSDSGGWDTQYF	TGTGCCAGCAGCTCGGATAGCGGGGGGTGGGATACGCAGTATTTT
-	TRBV7-2	16	TRBJ2-7	medium-sized	CASSLKGSGVSYEQYF	TGTGCCAGCAGCTTAAAAGGTTCAGGAGTCTCCTACGAGCAGTACTTC
-	TRBV20-1	12	TRBJ2-1	few	CSARDGNNEQFF	TGCAGTGCTAGGGACGGGAACAATGAGCAGTTCTTC
TRBD1	TRBV20-1	12	TRBJ1-5	-	CSAPGQKQPQHF	TGCAGTGCACCGGGACAGAAACAGCCCCAGCATTTT
TRBD2	TRBV20-1	14	TRBJ2-1	medium-sized	CSARDWRGGSEQFF	TGCAGTGCTAGAGATTGGCGGGGGGGCTCTGAGCAGTTCTTC
TRBD1	TRBV5-1	14	TRBJ1-1	few	CASSQGQGVPEAFF	TGCGCCAGCAGCCAGGGACAGGGGGTCCCTGAAGCTTTCTTT
-	TRBV2	13	TRBJ2-7	medium-sized	CASSERQGLEQYF	TGTGCCAGCAGTGAGCGGCAGGGCCTCGAGCAGTACTTC
-	TRBV5-5	14	TRBJ1-1	few	CASSFWDMNTEAFF	TGTGCCAGCAGCTTTTGGGACATGAACACTGAAGCTTTCTTT
-	TRBV20-1	13	TRBJ1-6	few	CSALPENNSPLHF	TGCAGTGCCTTACCGGAGAATAATTCACCCCTCCACTTT
-	TRBV18	12	TRBJ1-1	large	CASSPTATEAFF	TGTGCCAGCTCACCAACGGCGACTGAAGCTTTCTTT
-	TRBV2	15	TRBJ1-5	medium-sized	CASSESPNHNQPQHF	TGTGCCAGCAGTGAAAGTCCCAACCACAATCAGCCCCAGCATTTT